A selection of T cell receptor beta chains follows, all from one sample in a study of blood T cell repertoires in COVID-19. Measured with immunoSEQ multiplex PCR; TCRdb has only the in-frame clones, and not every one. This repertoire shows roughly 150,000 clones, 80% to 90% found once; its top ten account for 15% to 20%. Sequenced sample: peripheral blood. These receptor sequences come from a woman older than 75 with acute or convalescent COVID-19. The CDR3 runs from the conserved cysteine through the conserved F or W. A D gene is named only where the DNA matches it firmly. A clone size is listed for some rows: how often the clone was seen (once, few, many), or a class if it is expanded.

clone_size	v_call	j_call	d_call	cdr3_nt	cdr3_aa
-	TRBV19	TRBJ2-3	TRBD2	TGTGCCAGTAGTATATCCAGGACTAGCGGCACAGATACGCAGTATTTT	CASSISRTSGTDTQYF
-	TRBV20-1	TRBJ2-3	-	TGCAGTGCTTCGTTGTTCACGCAGTATTTT	CSASLFTQYF
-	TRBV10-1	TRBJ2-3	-	TGCGCCAGCAGAGAAAGCGGCACAGATACGCAGTATTTT	CASRESGTDTQYF
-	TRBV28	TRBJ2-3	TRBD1	TGTGCCAGCAGTTTGGGCAGGGGGTTCGATACGCAGTATTTT	CASSLGRGFDTQYF
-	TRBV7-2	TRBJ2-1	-	TGTGCCAGCAGCTTCACAGAGCTGCTCGGCCATGAGCAGTTCTTC	CASSFTELLGHEQFF
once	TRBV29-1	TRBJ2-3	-	TGCAGCGTTGTCTGGGTACAGGGAAGTCGCACAGATACGCAGTATTTT	CSVVWVQGSRTDTQYF
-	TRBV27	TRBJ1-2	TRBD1	TGTGCCAGCAGTCTGACGTCGGACAGGGGTATCCATGGCTACACCTTC	CASSLTSDRGIHGYTF
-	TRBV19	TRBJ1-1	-	TGTGCCAGTAGTATCTTTGGAGCATTCGACAACACTGAAGCTTTCTTT	CASSIFGAFDNTEAFF
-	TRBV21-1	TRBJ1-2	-	TGTGCCAGCAGCAAAGCCGGACAGCCGGAAAACTATGGCTACACCTTC	CASSKAGQPENYGYTF
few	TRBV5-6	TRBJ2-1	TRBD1	TGTGCCAGCAGCAACCAGGGGGCTGAGCAGTTCTTC	CASSNQGAEQFF
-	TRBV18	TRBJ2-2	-	TGTGCCAGCTCAACGACCCAGGGCACCGGGGAGCTGTTTTTT	CASSTTQGTGELFF
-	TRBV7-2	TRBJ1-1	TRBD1	TGTGCCAGCAGCTTAGACAGGGGGCGAGGCACTGAAGCTTTCTTT	CASSLDRGRGTEAFF
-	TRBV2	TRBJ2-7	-	TGTGCCAGCGGCCGGGACTCCGCGGCTTGGTACGAGCAGTACTTC	CASGRDSAAWYEQYF
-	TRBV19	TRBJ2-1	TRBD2	TGTGCCAGTAGTAGCGGGAGTCGGTACAATGAGCAGTTCTTC	CASSSGSRYNEQFF
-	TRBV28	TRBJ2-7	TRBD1	TGTGCCAGCAGCACGACAGGGGCGGGGTACGAGCAGTACTTC	CASSTTGAGYEQYF
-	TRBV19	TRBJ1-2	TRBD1	TGTGCCAGTAGTACCCTTCCAGGGGGCGGCTATGGCTACACCTTC	CASSTLPGGGYGYTF
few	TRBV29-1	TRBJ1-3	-	TGCAGCGTTATACACAACTCTGGAAACACCATATATTTT	CSVIHNSGNTIYF
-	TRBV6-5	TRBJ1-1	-	TGTGCCAGCAGTTATGAGGGGAACACTGAAGCTTTCTTT	CASSYEGNTEAFF
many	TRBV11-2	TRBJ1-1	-	TGTGCCAGCAGCGAAGAGGGATCGGGAACTGAAGCTTTCTTT	CASSEEGSGTEAFF
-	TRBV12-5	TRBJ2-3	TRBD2	TGTGCTAGTGGCATAGCGGGGGGGCCGTCGGATACGCAGTATTTT	CASGIAGGPSDTQYF
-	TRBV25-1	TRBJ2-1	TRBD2	TGTGCCAGCCCCCCTCGTGCGGGGGTGGGCTACAATGAGCAGTTCTTC	CASPPRAGVGYNEQFF
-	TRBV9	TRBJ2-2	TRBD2	TGTGCCAGCAGCGCGCGGGGGGCGGGCACCGGGGAGCTGTTTTTT	CASSARGAGTGELFF
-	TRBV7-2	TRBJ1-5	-	TGTGCCAGCAAACAGGGTGATTTGCCCCAGCATTTT	CASKQGDLPQHF
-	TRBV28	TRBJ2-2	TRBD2	TGTGCCAGCAGTCTTAGCGGGAGAGTAGGGGCCGGGGAGCTGTTTTTT	CASSLSGRVGAGELFF
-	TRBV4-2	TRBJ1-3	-	TGTGCCAGCAGTACTGAAAAACCCCTACTCGGCTCTGGAAACACCATATATTTT	CASSTEKPLLGSGNTIYF
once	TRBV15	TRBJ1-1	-	TGTGCCACCAGCAGAGATCTCAGAGAGGGGAACACTGAAGCTTTCTTT	CATSRDLREGNTEAFF
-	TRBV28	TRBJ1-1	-	TGTGCCAGCGGGCAGGGGTGGGCGAACACTGAAGCTTTCTTT	CASGQGWANTEAFF
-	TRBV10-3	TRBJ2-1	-	TGTGCCATCAGTGAAGACAGTCCTTCTGAGCAGTTCTTC	CAISEDSPSEQFF
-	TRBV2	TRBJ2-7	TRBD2	TGTGCCAGCAGTGAAGCAAGGTTAGCGGGCCTAAAAATATCGGGCGAGCAGTACTTC	CASSEARLAGLKISGEQYF
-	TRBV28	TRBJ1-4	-	TGTGCCAGCAGTCCCCCACTTGCAACTAATGAAAAACTGTTTTTT	CASSPPLATNEKLFF
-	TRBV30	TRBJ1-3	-	TGTGCCTGGAGTTGGGCGGGCGCATCTGGAAACACCATATATTTT	CAWSWAGASGNTIYF
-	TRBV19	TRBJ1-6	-	TGTGCCAGTAGTATCGGCAGGGCCAATTCACCCCTCCACTTT	CASSIGRANSPLHF
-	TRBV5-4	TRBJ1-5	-	TGTGCCAGCAGCTATGGGGCGGCGGCGGATCAGCCCCAGCATTTT	CASSYGAAADQPQHF
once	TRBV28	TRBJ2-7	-	TGTGCCAGCAGCCCCACTACAGGGTTTGTTGCCTACGAGCAGTACTTC	CASSPTTGFVAYEQYF
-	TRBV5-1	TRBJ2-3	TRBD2	TGCGCCAGCACCGATGGCGGGAGAAGAACAGATACGCAGTATTTT	CASTDGGRRTDTQYF
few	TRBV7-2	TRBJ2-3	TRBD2	TGTGCCAGCAGCTTAGAGCGGGGTTATACGCAGTATTTT	CASSLERGYTQYF
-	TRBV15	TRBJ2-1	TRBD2	TGTGCCACCAGCACTAGGACTAGCGGGGGGAGTGAGCAGTTCTTC	CATSTRTSGGSEQFF
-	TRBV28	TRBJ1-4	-	TGTGCCAGCACCTTGATAGGGGCAACTAATGAAAAACTGTTTTTT	CASTLIGATNEKLFF
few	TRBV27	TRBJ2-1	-	TGTGCCAGCCGGTGGGAGAGCGGCAATGAGCAGTTCTTC	CASRWESGNEQFF
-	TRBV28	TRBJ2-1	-	TGTGCCAGCAGTACAACTAGGATTGAGCAGTTCTTC	CASSTTRIEQFF
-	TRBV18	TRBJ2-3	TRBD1	TGTGCCAGCTCACCACCAGGACAGGGGCGCACAGATACGCAGTATTTT	CASSPPGQGRTDTQYF
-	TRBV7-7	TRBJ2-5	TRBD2	TGTGCTAGCAGCTTCAGCGGGGGGGAGACCCAGTACTTC	CASSFSGGETQYF
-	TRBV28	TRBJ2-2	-	TGTGCCAGCAGTCCCCGAACTAGCATTGGCACCGGGGAGCTGTTTTTT	CASSPRTSIGTGELFF
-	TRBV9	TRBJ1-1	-	TGTGCCAGCAGCGCCCCGCTTACAGGAGAATACACTGAAGCTTTCTTT	CASSAPLTGEYTEAFF
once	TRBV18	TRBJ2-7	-	TGTGCCAGCTCACAAGATCAGAACGAGCAGTACTTC	CASSQDQNEQYF
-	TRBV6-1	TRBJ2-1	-	TGTGCCAGCAGTGAAGCTGGCTCAGGCAATGAGCAGTTCTTC	CASSEAGSGNEQFF
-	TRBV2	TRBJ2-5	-	TGTGCCAGCAGCGAGGCGACCCAGTACTTC	CASSEATQYF
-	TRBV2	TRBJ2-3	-	TGTGCCAGCAGTGACCGGGGAAGCACAGATACGCAGTATTTT	CASSDRGSTDTQYF
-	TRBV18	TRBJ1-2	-	TGTGCCAGCTCACCCCAGGGGAACAGAAACTATGGCTACACCTTC	CASSPQGNRNYGYTF
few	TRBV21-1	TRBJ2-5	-	TGTGCCAGCAGCAAAGAAGAGCGCAGGGGGAAGACCCAGTACTTC	CASSKEERRGKTQYF
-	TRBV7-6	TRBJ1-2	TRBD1	TGTGCCAGCAGCCCGATCGGGACAGGCAACTATGGCTACACCTTC	CASSPIGTGNYGYTF
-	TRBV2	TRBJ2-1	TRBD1	TGTGCCAGCAGTGCGGGGACAGGGAGTTGGAATGAGCAGTTCTTC	CASSAGTGSWNEQFF
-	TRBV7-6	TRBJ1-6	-	TGTGCCAGCAGCCCAGAGGTAGGGACAACGGACTATAATTCACCCCTCCACTTT	CASSPEVGTTDYNSPLHF
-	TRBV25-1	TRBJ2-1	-	TGTGCCAGCAGTGACCATGGACGAGGGGAGGCACGGGGCAATGAGCAGTTCTTC	CASSDHGRGEARGNEQFF
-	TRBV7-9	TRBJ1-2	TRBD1	TGTGCCAGCAGCCCGGCACAGGGGGCGGGGAGCTACACCTTC	CASSPAQGAGSYTF
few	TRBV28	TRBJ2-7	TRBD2	TGTGCCAGCAGTTTTTTGTCTAGCGGGAGAGCTAGGTACGAGCAGTACTTC	CASSFLSSGRARYEQYF
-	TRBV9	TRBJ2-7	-	TGTGCCAGCAGCCCCGCGACAGCCATGAAATCCTACGAGCAGTACTTC	CASSPATAMKSYEQYF
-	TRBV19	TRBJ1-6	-	TGTGCCAGTAGTACCGCGGGGGGGCGTTCACCCCTCCACTTT	CASSTAGGRSPLHF
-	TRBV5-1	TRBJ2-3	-	TGCGCCAGCAGCCCCGGGACACTCAGCACAGATACGCAGTATTTT	CASSPGTLSTDTQYF
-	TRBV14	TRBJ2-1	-	TGTGCCAGCAGCCAAGATTTTACCCCCGCCAGAAGCAATGAGCAGTTCTTC	CASSQDFTPARSNEQFF